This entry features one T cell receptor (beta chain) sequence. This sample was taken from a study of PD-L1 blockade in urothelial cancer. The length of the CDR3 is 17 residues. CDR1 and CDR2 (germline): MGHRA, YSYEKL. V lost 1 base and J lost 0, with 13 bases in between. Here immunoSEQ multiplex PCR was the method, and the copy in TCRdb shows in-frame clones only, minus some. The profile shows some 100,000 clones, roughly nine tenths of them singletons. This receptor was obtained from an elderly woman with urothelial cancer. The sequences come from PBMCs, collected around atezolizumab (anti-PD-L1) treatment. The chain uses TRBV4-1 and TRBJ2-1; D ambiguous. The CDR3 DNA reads TGCGCCAGCAGCCAAGTTATAGCTGCGAGCTCCTACAATGAGCAGTTCTTC. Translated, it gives CASSQVIAASSYNEQFF.